This TCR beta chain is drawn from a study of post-analysis software for immune sequencing data. Study-wide points: The F measure placed samples prepared in the same batch into strongly shared clusters. When patients were compared with controls, about 5 TRBV segments were more frequent, TRBV5-6, TRBV5-1 and TRBV20-1 among them.

Comment on this clonotype: Its antigen is unknown. This sequence may be a read error, since a much larger clone differs from it by one base.

Germline V gives CDR1 DFQATT, CDR2 SNEGSKA (reference sequence). The CDR3 consists of 11 residues. Unique molecular identifiers had been added to the TCR beta cDNA libraries. A population of 1 to 10 million T cells gave rise to roughly 0.5 million cDNA molecules. Using its own MiXCR run on the PCR reads, TCRdb lists one record per CDR3 protein. The sample has over 150,000 distinct CDR3 sequences; over 25% are singletons. The sequence was collected from a girl aged 5-17 years with multiple sclerosis. Specimen: blood. The chain combines TRBV20-1 with TRBJ2-1; possibly TRBD1 for D (5 bases). CDR3 bases: TGCAGTAAAACAGGCTACAATGTGCAGTTCTTC. Its translation: CSKTGYNVQFF.